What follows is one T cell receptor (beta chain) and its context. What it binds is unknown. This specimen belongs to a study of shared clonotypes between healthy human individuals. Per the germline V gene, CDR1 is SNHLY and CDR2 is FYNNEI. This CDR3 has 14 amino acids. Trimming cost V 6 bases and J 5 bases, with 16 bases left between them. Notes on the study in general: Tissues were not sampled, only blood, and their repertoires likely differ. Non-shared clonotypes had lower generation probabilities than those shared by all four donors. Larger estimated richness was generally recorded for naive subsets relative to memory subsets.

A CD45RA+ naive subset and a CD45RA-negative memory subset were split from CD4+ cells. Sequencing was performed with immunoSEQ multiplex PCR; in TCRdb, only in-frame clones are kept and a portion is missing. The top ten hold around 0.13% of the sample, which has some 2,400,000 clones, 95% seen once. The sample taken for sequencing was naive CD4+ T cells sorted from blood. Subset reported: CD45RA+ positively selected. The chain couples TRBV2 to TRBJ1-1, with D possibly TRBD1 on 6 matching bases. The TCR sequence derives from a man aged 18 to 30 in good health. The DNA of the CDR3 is TGTGCCAGCAGACTTACAGGGATCCGGACTGAAGCTTTCTTT. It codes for CASRLTGIRTEAFF.